These 21 T cell receptor beta chains were all obtained from the same sample, sequenced in a study of OX40 agonist ivuxolimab in advanced cancers. This table comes from immunoSEQ multiplex PCR, and its TCRdb copy is limited to in-frame clones, with some not included. The sample lists approximately 100,000 clones, just over 90% occurring once. The source was CD4+ or CD8+ T cells sorted from blood, collected in a trial of the OX40 agonist ivuxolimab. These receptors all stem from an adult with an advanced solid tumor such as melanoma, head and neck, liver or kidney cancer.

The rearrangement uses TRBV6-4 and TRBJ2-1, with 10 nucleotides matching TRBD2. This CDR3 is 14 amino acids long. V was pared by 2 bases and J by 9 bases, with 4 bases of the junction left unmatched. Germline values: CDR1 MRHNA, CDR2 SNTAGT. The CDR3 sequence: CASSDVAGGVEQFF. CDR3 DNA: TGTGCCAGCAGTGACGTAGCGGGAGGCGTTGAGCAGTTCTTC.

In nucleotides, the CDR3 is TGTGCCGGAGGGACACCTATGAACACTGAAGCTTTCTTT. This sequence encodes CAGGTPMNTEAFF. This chain links TRBV6-1 with TRBJ1-1, with D tentatively TRBD1 (6 bases). V was clipped by 11 bases and J by 0 bases, with 13 bases between them. The CDR3 covers 13 residues. The germline V gene encodes CDR1 MNHNS and CDR2 SASEGT.

This chain joins TRBV11-1 and TRBJ2-2; D gene ambiguous. V lost 4 bases and J lost 1, with 4 bases in between. This CDR3 region has 13 residues. Germline-derived CDR1 and CDR2 are SGHAT and FQDESV (reference sequence). Here the CDR3 DNA reads TGTGCCAGCAGCTCCCTGAACACCGGGGAGCTGTTTTTT. This translates into CASSSLNTGELFF.

The J gene is TRBJ1-5, the V gene TRBV14; D remains unclear. Trimming took 0 bases from V and 7 from J, leaving 7 bases between them. The CDR3 covers 13 residues. Germline V gives CDR1 SGHDN, CDR2 FVKESK. The CDR3 DNA is TGTGCCAGCAGCCAAGATCACTGGCAGCCCCAGCATTTT. Its protein is CASSQDHWQPQHF.

This clone occurred once. This chain joins TRBV7-8 and TRBJ2-2; a weak D match, TRBD2 (5 bases). Germline V CDR1 and CDR2: SGHVS, FQNEAQ. This CDR3 is 16 amino acids long. The CDR3 loop is CAQPPKALVRGGELFF. CDR3 coding DNA: TGTGCACAGCCCCCGAAAGCACTAGTAAGAGGCGGGGAGCTGTTTTTT.

This sequence joins TRBV30 and TRBJ2-7, with 11 bases fitting TRBD2. The J segment lost 0 bases and the V segment lost 5 bases, leaving 6 bases of the junction unmatched. The V gene's germline CDR1 is GTSNPN and CDR2 SVGIG (reference sequence). The CDR3 length is 15 residues. CDR3 nucleotides: TGTGCCTGGGTGCTAGCGGGGGGCGACTCCTACGAGCAGTACTTC. Encoded protein: CAWVLAGGDSYEQYF.

The V and J genes are TRBV15 and TRBJ1-2; D gene ambiguous. The germline CDR1 and CDR2 sequences are LNHNV and YYDKDF (reference sequence). This CDR3 has 14 amino acids. V lost 0 bases to trimming and J lost 8 bases, with 13 bases between them. The CDR3 reads CATSRDGTKGGYTF. In DNA, the CDR3 is TGTGCCACCAGCAGAGATGGCACCAAAGGGGGCTACACCTTC.

V usage is TRBV29-1 and J usage is TRBJ2-3, with TRBD2 identical over 7 bases. This CDR3 comprises 15 residues. The J segment lost 1 base and the V segment lost 3 bases, leaving 7 bases of the junction unmatched. CDR1 is SQVTM and CDR2 is ANQGSEA in the germline V gene. The CDR3 DNA follows: TGCAGCGTTGAGGGACTACCCCGTGGCACAGATACGCAGTATTTT. Its protein is CSVEGLPRGTDTQYF.

This clone was detected only once. V gene TRBV5-1 combines with J gene TRBJ2-3; 10 nucleotides agree with TRBD2. CDR1 and CDR2 (germline): SGHRS, YFSETQ. Losses at the gene ends were 4 bases for V and 2 bases for J; bases not matched to a gene: 13. The CDR3 has 18 amino acids. This CDR3 is CASSVSGGPPLSTDTQYF. The CDR3 region has the DNA TGCGCCAGCAGCGTTAGCGGGGGGCCCCCCCTTTCCACAGATACGCAGTATTTT.

The chain has TRBV5-1 and TRBJ2-2, with TRBD2 matching over 9 bases. The trim removed 1 base at V and 6 bases at J, leaving 13 bases unmatched. Germline assignment: CDR1 SGHRS and CDR2 YFSETQ. The CDR3 has 18 amino acids. The CDR3, as DNA: TGCGCCAGCAGCTTGATCGCCGGCGGGAGGGCCCAGTCCGGGGAGCTGTTTTTT. This sequence encodes CASSLIAGGRAQSGELFF.

This chain joins TRBV18 and TRBJ1-4; no definite D call. The V gene's germline CDR1 is KGHSH and CDR2 LQKENI. The CDR3 has 13 residues. Trimming shortened V by 2 bases and J by 8 bases, and 9 bases separated the two germline ends. This CDR3 is CASSPFGEEKLFF. CDR3 nucleotides: TGTGCCAGCTCACCATTCGGGGAGGAAAAACTGTTTTTT. Full variable domain (missing parts from reference TRBV18 and TRBJ1-4): NAGVMQNPRHLVRRRGQEARLRCSPMKGHSHVYWYRQLPEEGLKFMVYLQKENIIDESGMPKERFSAEFPKEGPSILRIQQVVRGDSAAYFCASSPFGEEKLFFGSGTQLSVL.

The V call is TRBV11-2, the J call TRBJ1-1, with unresolved D. The length of the CDR3 is 14 residues. V was pared by 6 bases and J by 1 base, with 12 bases between. The germline V gene encodes CDR1 SGHAT and CDR2 FQNNGV. The CDR3 region has the DNA TGTGCCAGCAGTCGTACCACAGCGAACACTGAAGCTTTCTTT. Its translation is CASSRTTANTEAFF.

The rearrangement uses TRBV7-6 and TRBJ2-2; D unclear. The CDR3 length is 13 residues. Between the trimmed V and J ends, which lost 3 bases and 2 bases, there was a span of 4 bases. Germline-derived CDR1 and CDR2 are SGHVS and FNYEAQ. The CDR3 reads CASSFRNTGELFF. In DNA form, the CDR3 reads TGTGCCAGCAGCTTCCGCAACACCGGGGAGCTGTTTTTT.

The rearrangement links TRBV29-1 to TRBJ2-1; 14 bases line up with TRBD2. This CDR3 is 18 amino acids long. Looked up from germline, CDR1 is SQVTM and CDR2 is ANQGSEA. The trim removed 6 bases at V and 4 bases at J, leaving 14 bases unmatched. Written as DNA, the CDR3 is TGCAGCGTGACACGACGAGGACTAGCGGGAGGCCAATACAATGAGCAGTTCTTC. The encoded protein is CSVTRRGLAGGQYNEQFF.

V usage is TRBV11-2 and J usage is TRBJ2-1; 9 bases are a match to TRBD1. With 5 bases clipped from V and 8 bases from J, the junction kept 16 bases outside the gene matches. This CDR3 comprises 17 residues. Germline CDR1 is SGHAT and CDR2 is FQNNGV. CDR3 region: CASSPGQGRSRSDEQFF. The CDR3 DNA reads as TGTGCCAGCAGCCCGGGACAGGGACGATCGAGGAGCGATGAGCAGTTCTTC.

The rearrangement joins TRBV6-1 to TRBJ1-2, with TRBD1 identical over 8 bases. Germline V lookup: CDR1 MNHNS, CDR2 SASEGT. The CDR3 consists of 13 residues. The V gene end was trimmed by 5 bases and the J gene end by 5 bases; junction bases not matched to a gene: 4. The CDR3 is CASSPRTGYGYTF. The CDR3 DNA reads TGTGCCAGCAGTCCGCGGACAGGGTATGGCTACACCTTC.

The rearrangement uses TRBV6-5 and TRBJ1-6, with D hard to call. Between the trimmed V and J ends, which lost 5 bases and 8 bases, there was a span of 7 bases. The CDR3 extends over 12 amino acids. CDR1 is MNHEY and CDR2 is SVGAGI in the germline V gene. The CDR3 bases are TGTGCCAGCAGTCTGACCGATTCACCCCTCCACTTT. It translates to CASSLTDSPLHF.

The chain is built from TRBV2 and TRBJ1-4; possible D gene TRBD1, 6 bases. Germline V gene sequence: CDR1 SNHLY, CDR2 FYNNEI. The CDR3 runs to 13 residues. V was clipped by 7 bases and J by 4 bases, with 10 bases between them. CDR3 amino acids: CASIGGSNEKLFF. The CDR3 region has the DNA TGTGCCAGCATAGGGGGGAGTAATGAAAAACTGTTTTTT.

The gene calls are TRBV5-5 and TRBJ2-7; weak D call: TRBD2 (5 bases). V shed 5 bases and J shed 3 bases, with 12 bases lying between them. Germline V gene sequence: CDR1 SGHKS, CDR2 YYEKEE (reference sequence). The CDR3 is made up of 13 amino acids. This CDR3 is CASSSYGGYEQYF. The CDR3 DNA is TGTGCCAGCAGTTCCTACGGAGGCTACGAGCAGTACTTC.

The chain carries TRBV9 and TRBJ2-3; 16 nucleotides agree with TRBD2. Unmatched junction bases numbered 12, after V lost 4 bases and J lost 4 bases. The CDR3 sequence is 19 residues long. Germline V lookup: CDR1 SGDLS, CDR2 YYNGEE. The CDR3: CASSSTPGTSGGVPDTQYF. In nucleotides, the CDR3 is TGTGCCAGCAGCTCCACTCCCGGGACTAGCGGGGGGGTGCCAGATACGCAGTATTTT. Combining the CDR3 with reference TRBV9 and TRBJ2-3 gives the whole variable domain DSGVTQTPKHLITATGQRVTLRCSPRSGDLSVYWYQQSLDQGLQFLIQYYNGEERAKGNILERFSAQQFPDLHSELNLSSLELGDSALYFCASSSTPGTSGGVPDTQYFGPGTRLTVL.

V and J are TRBV10-3 and TRBJ1-1; D remains unclear. Trimming shortened V by 9 bases and J by 3 bases, and 11 bases separated the two germline ends. The CDR3 is made up of 12 amino acids. The germline V gene has CDR1 ENHRY and CDR2 SYGVKD. DNA of the CDR3: TGTGCCATTAGGAGGGAGGACACTGAAGCTTTCTTT. Its translation is CAIRREDTEAFF.